Below are 24 T cell receptor beta chains sequenced from a single sample in a study of control samples from healthy donors and cancer patients. TCRdb's copy holds only in-frame clones and misses some; the assay was immunoSEQ multiplex PCR. The table lists 85,000 to 110,000 clones, around 89% of them singletons. Sequences were obtained from PBMCs. The receptors were gathered from a man aged 55-75 years with lung cancer.

V is TRBV6-1 and J is TRBJ2-7; TRBD1 matches at 7 bases. CDR3 length equals 16 residues. From germline, CDR1 is MNHNS and CDR2 SASEGT. The ends lost 0 bases at V and 1 base at J; junction bases unmatched: 6. In DNA form, the CDR3 reads TGTGCCAGCAGTGAAGCGCTCTCGGACAGGTCCTACGAGCAGTACGTC. Its protein product is CASSEALSDRSYEQYV.

The chain carries TRBV6-5 and TRBJ1-2; D is possibly TRBD1 (5 bases). The V gene's germline CDR1 is MNHEY and CDR2 SVGAGI. Trimming shortened V by 6 bases and J by 2 bases, and 13 bases separated the two germline ends. This CDR3 has 14 residues. The CDR3 DNA reads TGTGCCAGCAGCCCCGGGACCGACAACTATGGCTACACCTTC. It specifies CASSPGTDNYGYTF.

The CDR3 region has the DNA TGTGCCAGCAGTGATGGGGGGCACAGAGGCAGCTATGGCTACACCTTC. This gives the protein CASSDGGHRGSYGYTF. This chain uses TRBV25-1 with TRBJ1-2; a weak D match, TRBD1 (6 bases). Germline CDR1 is MGHDK and CDR2 is SYGVNS. The CDR3 is 16 amino acids. V was trimmed by 3 bases and J by 4 bases, leaving 18 bases between them.

The J gene is TRBJ2-2, the V gene TRBV6-4, with 10 bases fitting TRBD1. V shed 6 bases, J shed 2 bases, and the junction held 3 bases outside the gene matches. Looked up from germline, CDR1 is MRHNA and CDR2 is SNTAGT. The CDR3 contains 15 residues. CDR3 bases: TGTGCCAGCAGACTGACAGGGGGCAACACCGGGGAGCTGTTTTTT. Translation: CASRLTGGNTGELFF.

The rearrangement joins TRBV6-4 to TRBJ1-5; TRBD1 agrees at 7 bases. This CDR3 contains 15 residues. J lost 1 base, V lost 6 bases, and 6 bases had no gene match. Germline V gene data show CDR1 as MRHNA and CDR2 as SNTAGT. The chain's CDR3 is CASSGRQGSNQPQHF. CDR3 nucleotide sequence: TGTGCCAGCAGCGGAAGACAGGGAAGCAATCAGCCCCAGCATTTT.

The rearrangement joins TRBV5-6 to TRBJ1-1; no clear D. V shed 1 base and J shed 11 bases, with 18 bases lying between them. The CDR3 loop spans 14 amino acids. Germline loops: CDR1 SGHDT, CDR2 YYEEEE. The CDR3 nucleotides read TGTGCCAGCAGCTTGATTAGACTGAACGTAGGGGCTTTCTTT. Translating gives CASSLIRLNVGAFF.

The rearrangement links TRBV7-9 to TRBJ1-5; 7 bases line up with TRBD1. CDR1 and CDR2 (germline): SEHNR, FQNEAQ (reference sequence). The CDR3 totals 15 residues. V was pared by 5 bases and J by 7 bases, with 11 bases of the junction left unmatched. The CDR3, as DNA: TGTGCCAGCAGCCCCGCCGGGACAGCAGGCCAGCCCCAGCATTTT. Its protein product is CASSPAGTAGQPQHF.

V usage is TRBV6-6 and J usage is TRBJ1-5; D may be TRBD1 (6 bases). V lost 6 bases to trimming and J lost 2 bases, with 14 bases between them. The CDR3 extends over 15 amino acids. The germline V gene encodes CDR1 MNHNY and CDR2 SVGAGI (reference sequence). This CDR3 reads CASSGGDRGNQPQHF. In DNA, the CDR3 is TGTGCCAGCAGCGGGGGCGATCGAGGCAATCAGCCCCAGCATTTT.

V usage is TRBV5-4 and J usage is TRBJ1-1; possibly TRBD1 for D (6 bases). The germline V gene encodes CDR1 SGHNT and CDR2 YYREEE (reference sequence). With 4 bases removed from V and 0 bases from J, the gap between germline ends came to 19 bases. The CDR3 loop spans 17 amino acids. As DNA, the CDR3 is TGTGCCAGCAGCGCCGGGGGAGGGGGGATTATGAACACTGAAGCTTTCTTT. It translates to CASSAGGGGIMNTEAFF.

The V and J genes are TRBV9 and TRBJ2-5, with D uncertain. The length of the CDR3 is 13 residues. CDR1 SGDLS and CDR2 YYNGEE come from the germline V gene. Trimming left V 1 base short and J 4 bases short, with 8 bases between. The CDR3 nucleotides read TGTGCCAGCAGCGTACGGTTTGGAGAGACCCAGTACTTC. As protein: CASSVRFGETQYF.

This chain links TRBV12-5 with TRBJ1-4, with 9 nucleotides matching TRBD1. The V segment lost 1 base and the J segment 8 bases; nucleotides outside the gene matches: 5. This CDR3 comprises 15 residues. Germline V gene sequence: CDR1 LGHNT, CDR2 FRNRAP. The CDR3 DNA sequence: TGTGCTAGTGGTTTGGGACAGGGGGTTATAGAAAAACTGTTTTTT. Amino acid sequence: CASGLGQGVIEKLFF. Full variable domain (outside the CDR3, taken from reference TRBV12-5 and TRBJ1-4): DARVTQTPRHKVTEMGQEVTMRCQPILGHNTVFWYRQTMMQGLELLAYFRNRAPLDDSGMPKDRFSAEMPDATLATLKIQPSEPRDSAVYFCASGLGQGVIEKLFFGSGTQLSVL.

The V and J genes are TRBV7-9 and TRBJ1-3; D remains unclear. CDR3 length: 14 amino acids. CDR1 is SEHNR and CDR2 is FQNEAQ in the germline V gene (reference sequence). Trimming left V 5 bases short and J 1 base short, with 9 bases between. CDR3 sequence: CASSQGISGNTIYF. CDR3 bases: TGTGCCAGCAGCCAAGGGATATCTGGAAACACCATATATTTT.

This chain links TRBV7-9 with TRBJ2-3; 7 bases are shared with TRBD2. This CDR3 is 15 amino acids long. Germline V CDR1 and CDR2: SEHNR, FQNEAQ (reference sequence). Unmatched junction bases numbered 3, after V lost 1 base and J lost 2 bases. Here the CDR3 reads CASSLVGLDTDTQYF. As DNA, the CDR3 is TGTGCCAGCAGCTTAGTTGGACTAGACACAGATACGCAGTATTTT.

The V call is TRBV10-2, the J call TRBJ1-1; D gene ambiguous. CDR1 WSHSY and CDR2 SAAADI come from the germline V gene. The V gene lost 0 bases and the J gene lost 2 bases, with 4 bases spanning the gap. There are 13 residues in the CDR3. DNA for the CDR3: TGCGCCAGCAGTGAGTCCTTTAACACTGAAGCTTTCTTT. Amino acids: CASSESFNTEAFF.

The V gene is TRBV18, the J gene TRBJ1-1; D unclear. The CDR3 runs 13 residues. Trimming pared 3 bases from V and 6 bases from J, leaving 11 bases between. Germline V gene data show CDR1 as KGHSH and CDR2 as LQKENI. The CDR3 loop is CASSPKSGPEAFF. In nucleotides, the CDR3 is TGTGCCAGCTCACCTAAATCGGGCCCTGAAGCTTTCTTT.

This chain's CDR3 is CASSLKVGQPQHF. The CDR3 DNA follows: TGTGCCAGCAGCTTAAAAGTGGGTCAGCCCCAGCATTTT. The V gene is TRBV7-3, the J gene TRBJ1-5; no firm D call. Germline CDR1 reads SGHTA; CDR2 reads FQGTGA. The V and J ends lost 1 base and 6 bases respectively, with 7 bases between them. The CDR3 totals 13 residues.

The chain employs TRBV14 and TRBJ2-2; perhaps TRBD1 as D (6 bases). Deletions cut 3 bases from V and 2 bases from J, with 13 bases between. Germline CDR1 and CDR2: SGHDN and FVKESK. The CDR3 sequence is 16 residues long. The CDR3 DNA reads TGTGCCAGCAGCCAGTGGGGGACACTTAACACCGGGGAGCTGTTTTTT. Translation: CASSQWGTLNTGELFF.

Note on this clone: As the CDR3 is not closed by the conserved phenylalanine or tryptophan, this likely results from a read error. The V gene is TRBV6-5, the J gene TRBJ1-2; 11 bases are shared with TRBD1. This CDR3 contains 15 residues. The germline V gene encodes CDR1 MNHEY and CDR2 SVGAGI. Losses at the gene ends were 5 bases for V and 8 bases for J; bases not matched to a gene: 10. This CDR3 reads CASSQTGTGGRGYTL. CDR3 coding DNA: TGTGCCAGCAGTCAGACCGGGACAGGGGGTCGAGGCTACACCCTC.

V and J are TRBV7-9 and TRBJ1-3; D perhaps matches TRBD1 (5 bases). Germline CDR1 is SEHNR and CDR2 is FQNEAQ (reference sequence). The CDR3 sequence is 16 residues long. V dropped 1 base and J dropped 9 bases, with 19 bases sitting between them. Here the CDR3 reads CASSLGDSPSGGTIYF. The DNA of the CDR3 is TGTGCCAGCAGCTTAGGAGACAGTCCATCGGGCGGCACCATATATTTT. The entire variable domain, with the rest obtained from reference TRBV7-9 and TRBJ1-3, is as follows: DTGVSQNPRHKITKRGQNVTFRCDPISEHNRLYWYRQTLGQGPEFLTYFQNEAQLEKSRLLSDRFSAERPKGSFSTLEIQRTEQGDSAMYLCASSLGDSPSGGTIYFGEGSWLTVV.

The chain is built from TRBV7-9 and TRBJ2-7, with D possibly being TRBD1 (7 bases). The ends were cut back, 4 bases at V and 3 bases at J, with 13 bases in the middle. The germline V gene has CDR1 SEHNR and CDR2 FQNEAQ (reference sequence). The CDR3 runs 14 residues. The DNA for the CDR3 is TGTGCCAGCAGCTCGACAGGGACTCGCTACGAGCAGTACGTC. Protein sequence: CASSSTGTRYEQYV.

The genes are TRBV11-3 and TRBJ2-3; TRBD1 aligns across 10 bases. Trimming at V came to 3 bases and at J to 1 base, leaving 4 bases not matched to a gene. CDR1 is SGHNT, CDR2 YENEEA, per germline. There are 16 residues in the CDR3. The CDR3 nucleotides read TGTGCCAGCAGCTTCCCGGGGACAGGGGGCACAGATACGCAGTATTTT. This gives the protein CASSFPGTGGTDTQYF.

The J gene is TRBJ2-2, the V gene TRBV19; TRBD2 might be the D (5 bases). Trimming left V 2 bases short and J 7 bases short, with 17 bases between. This CDR3 is 16 amino acids long. Germline V gene sequence: CDR1 LNHDA, CDR2 SQIVND (reference sequence). The DNA for the CDR3 is TGTGCCAGTAGTATATATTCCTCCGGGAATCACGGGGAGCTGTTTTTT. Its protein is CASSIYSSGNHGELFF.

This clone was seen once. The J gene is TRBJ1-4, the V gene TRBV7-2; TRBD1 is a possible D gene (5 bases). The germline CDR1 and CDR2 sequences are SGHTA and FQGNSA. CDR3 size: 15 residues. V dropped 5 bases and J dropped 3 bases, with 13 bases sitting between them. In DNA, the CDR3 is TGTGCCAGCAGCCCCAAGGGACGGCCTAATGAAAAACTGTTTTTT. This translates into CASSPKGRPNEKLFF.

The chain links TRBV6-5 to TRBJ1-3; 9 bases align to TRBD1. The CDR3 covers 16 residues. J gave up 4 bases and V 4 bases, and 8 bases lay outside the gene matches. Germline assignment: CDR1 MNHEY and CDR2 SVGAGI. CDR3 sequence (DNA): TGTGCCAGCAGTTCCGGGACAGGGACTAGAGGAAACACCATATATTTT. It is translated as CASSSGTGTRGNTIYF.